One sample yielded the 3 T cell receptor beta chains listed below, sequenced in a study of T cells in narcolepsy. Only in-frame clones appear in the TCRdb table, and some are missing; sequencing was by immunoSEQ multiplex PCR. The sample yields 9,500 to 12,000 clones, approximately 94% seen once. Sequences were obtained from CD45RA- memory CD4+ T cells from PBMCs. Receptors originate from a human donor with narcolepsy.

This chain connects TRBV19 to TRBJ1-5; D not resolved. The V end was cut by 4 bases, the J end by 4 bases, with 17 bases between. Germline lookup yields CDR1 LNHDA and CDR2 SQIVND (reference sequence). This CDR3 contains 16 residues. As DNA, the CDR3 is TGTGCCAGTAGTAATTGGGTTCGGGCAGCTAATCAGCCCCAGCATTTT. Encoded protein: CASSNWVRAANQPQHF.

The rearrangement joins TRBV30 to TRBJ2-5; 9 nucleotides align to TRBD1. J gave up 2 bases and V 5 bases, and 0 bases lay outside the gene matches. The V gene's germline CDR1 is GTSNPN and CDR2 SVGIG (reference sequence). The CDR3 spans 12 residues. The CDR3: CAWDRGQETQYF. As DNA, the CDR3 is TGTGCCTGGGACAGGGGGCAAGAGACCCAGTACTTC.

DNA of the CDR3: TGCGCCAGCAGTCCCGGGACTAGCGGGGGGGCTAGGGAGACCCAGTACTTC. This codes for CASSPGTSGGARETQYF. This chain joins TRBV5-1 and TRBJ2-5; TRBD2 aligns across 16 bases. Germline CDR1 and CDR2: SGHRS and YFSETQ. V lost 5 bases and J lost 5; bases outside the gene matches: 9. The CDR3 totals 17 residues.